This is a list of T cell receptor beta chains from one sample in a study of pediatric ulcerative colitis. Sequencing used immunoSEQ multiplex PCR; TCRdb keeps in-frame clones, though not all of them. The sample shows about 60,000 clones, approximately 87% of them seen only once. The source material was blood. The receptors shown here come from a boy aged 10-17 years who was a control in a study of pediatric ulcerative colitis. Both conserved end residues are part of each CDR3. The D gene is left open where the match is weak. Expanded clones get a size class; other rows say once, few or many, or leave the size out.

J gene	clone size	V gene	D gene	CDR3 DNA	CDR3 protein
TRBJ2-7	once	TRBV18	NA	TGTGCCAGCTCGGCCGGGACAAATTCCTACGAGCAGTACTTC	CASSAGTNSYEQYF
TRBJ2-2	NA	TRBV6-1	NA	TGTGCCAGCAGTGAAGGAGGGGGACACACCGGGGAGCTGTTTTTT	CASSEGGGHTGELFF
TRBJ2-7	NA	TRBV25-1	NA	TGTGCCAGCAGTGGACGAAGAGGGTCCTACGAGCAGTACTTC	CASSGRRGSYEQYF
TRBJ2-7	once	TRBV5-1	TRBD2	TGCGCCAGCAGCGAGTCCCCCGGCCCCAATAGCGGGATAAGGTACGAGCAGTACTTC	CASSESPGPNSGIRYEQYF
TRBJ1-1	NA	TRBV6-1	NA	TGTGCCAGCAGTGAAGTTTGGCCGCTCAAGGTCATGAACACTGAAGCTTTCTTT	CASSEVWPLKVMNTEAFF
TRBJ2-3	NA	TRBV9	NA	TGTGCCAGCAGCGTAGTTCCTAGGACAGATACGCAGTATTTT	CASSVVPRTDTQYF
TRBJ1-2	NA	TRBV11-2	TRBD1	TGTGCCAGCAGCTTAGTCCATACAACGGACAGGTTGGCCCCTTATGGCTACACCTTC	CASSLVHTTDRLAPYGYTF
TRBJ1-4	NA	TRBV15	NA	TGTGCCACCAGTCTCCGGGGGATTAATGAAAAACTGTTTTTT	CATSLRGINEKLFF
TRBJ2-3	NA	TRBV10-2	TRBD2	TGCGCCAGCCTAACCCTCCGGACTAGCGGGGGGTTCAATACGCAGTATTTT	CASLTLRTSGGFNTQYF
TRBJ1-1	few	TRBV9	NA	TGTGCCAGCAGCCCCGGTAGGGGAGCTTTCTTT	CASSPGRGAFF